The count of the clone carrying this T cell receptor beta chain is one. The data originate from a study of T cells in Graves' hyperthyroidism and ophthalmopathy. TCR beta CDR3 sequences were amplified from RNA transcripts. Primed by the HTBI set, a first-round RT-PCR was run on the TCR CDR3. Via MiXCR, TCRdb re-called the multiplex PCR reads, giving one row per CDR3 protein. The sample holds about 480,000 distinct CDR3 sequences, approximately 14% seen once. Germline values: CDR1 GTSNPN, CDR2 SVGIG (reference sequence). CDR3 length equals 15 residues. V lost 4 bases to trimming and J lost 1 base, with 15 bases between them. The study enrolled patients aged 18 to 65 with newly diagnosed hyperthyroidism of under 2 months' duration.

The source is a woman between 18 and 30 years old with Graves' hyperthyroidism. This rearrangement joins TRBV30 to TRBJ2-3, with D perhaps matching TRBD2 (5 bases). Specimen: blood. The CDR3 DNA sequence: TGTGCCTGGACCCCCCGGGGTTGGGGCACAGATACGCAGTATTTT. Translation: CAWTPRGWGTDTQYF.